Given below is one T cell receptor (beta chain) in context. Its antigen remains unknown. The sample comes from a study of blood T cells in healthy people across ages. Study-wide results and limits: The long-lived group displayed more naive CD4+ cells, plus higher diversity, than the aged donors did. Age showed a roughly linear inverse relationship with TCR beta diversity per million T cells.

Together with a sample-barcoded 5' primer, a J-beta primer mix was included in a second PCR lasting roughly 7 to 11 cycles. One entry per CDR3 protein, called by TCRdb with MiXCR from the 5' RACE reads. This sample has hundreds of thousands of distinct CDR3 sequences, with more than 45% found just once. The CDR3 totals 11 residues. Trimming removed 5 bases at V and 5 bases at J, with 8 bases between. Germline loops: CDR1 SQVTM, CDR2 ANQGSEA. The TCR sequence derives from a young man in good health. The gene calls are TRBV29-1 and TRBJ2-3; a possible D gene is TRBD2 (6 bases). Sequencing used blood. In DNA form, the CDR3 reads TGCAGCGTTCAAGCGGGAGATACGCAGTATTTT. It yields the protein CSVQAGDTQYF.